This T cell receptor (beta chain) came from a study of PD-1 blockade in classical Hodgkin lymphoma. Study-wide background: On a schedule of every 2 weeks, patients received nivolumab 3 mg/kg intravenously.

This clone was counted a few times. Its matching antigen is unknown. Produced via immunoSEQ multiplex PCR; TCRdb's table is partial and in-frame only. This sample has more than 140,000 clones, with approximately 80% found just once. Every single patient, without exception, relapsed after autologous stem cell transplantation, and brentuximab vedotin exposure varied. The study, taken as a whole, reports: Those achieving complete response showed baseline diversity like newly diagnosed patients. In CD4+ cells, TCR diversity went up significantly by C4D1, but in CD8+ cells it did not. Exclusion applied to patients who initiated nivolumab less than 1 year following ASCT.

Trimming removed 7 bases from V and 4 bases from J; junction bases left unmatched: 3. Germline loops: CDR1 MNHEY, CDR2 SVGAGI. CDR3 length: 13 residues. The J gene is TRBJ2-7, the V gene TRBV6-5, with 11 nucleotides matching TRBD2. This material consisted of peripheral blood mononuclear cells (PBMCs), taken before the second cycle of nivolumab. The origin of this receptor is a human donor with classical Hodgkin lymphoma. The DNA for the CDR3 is TGTGCCAGCACCCTAGCGGGAGGTTACGAGCAGTACTTC. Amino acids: CASTLAGGYEQYF.